One and the same sample provided the 16 T cell receptor beta chains below, sequenced in a study of cytomegalovirus exposure and HLA in healthy donors. The PCR used 60 Vbeta and 13 Jbeta primers. TCRdb's table, derived via immunoSEQ multiplex PCR, lists solely in-frame clones and lacks some. The sample has about 140,000 clones, 79% seen once. The source material was PBMCs. These receptors were collected from a female donor in good health and CMV-seronegative.

The chain is built from TRBV7-2 and TRBJ1-1; a weak D match, TRBD1 (6 bases). This CDR3 region has 13 residues. Trimming removed 3 bases from V and 3 bases from J, with 8 bases in between. Germline CDR1 SGHTA, CDR2 FQGNSA. The CDR3 loop reads CASSFDRHTEAFF. DNA for the CDR3: TGTGCCAGCAGCTTCGACAGGCACACTGAAGCTTTCTTT.

This clone was seen more than once but under ten times. The rearrangement uses TRBV19 and TRBJ2-4; 9 bases match TRBD2. This CDR3 region has 17 residues. V trimming: 6 bases; J trimming: 0 bases; junction bases outside the gene matches: 9. Per germline, CDR1 LNHDA and CDR2 SQIVND (reference sequence). Here the CDR3 reads CASRPGTSRLAKNIQYF. CDR3 DNA: TGTGCCAGTAGACCCGGGACTAGCAGATTAGCCAAAAACATTCAGTACTTC.

The V and J genes are TRBV7-2 and TRBJ1-2; D possibly corresponds to TRBD1 (6 bases). V lost 5 bases and J lost 3, with 13 bases in between. This CDR3 contains 14 residues. The V gene's germline CDR1 is SGHTA and CDR2 FQGNSA. The CDR3 loop is CASSGQSGDYGYTF. The CDR3 DNA reads TGTGCCAGCAGCGGACAGAGCGGAGACTATGGCTACACCTTC.

This clone has a single count. The rearrangement uses TRBV27 and TRBJ2-3; 7 bases match TRBD1. Per the germline V gene, CDR1 is MNHEY and CDR2 is SMNVEV (reference sequence). The CDR3 spans 15 residues. Germline trimming cut 5 bases from V and 2 bases from J; bases unmatched to any gene: 7. CDR3 DNA sequence: TGTGCCAGCAGTCTAAGGACAGGCCCCACAGATACGCAGTATTTT. This sequence encodes CASSLRTGPTDTQYF.

The chain is built from TRBV5-6 and TRBJ1-5, with a tentative D call TRBD1 (6 bases). Germline V gene lookup returns CDR1 SGHDT and CDR2 YYEEEE. V was cut by 3 bases and J by 5 bases, with 27 bases left in between. This CDR3 is 19 amino acids long. CDR3 sequence: CASSSLRQGPFLGDQPQHF. Written as DNA, the CDR3 is TGTGCCAGCAGCTCATTACGGCAGGGGCCTTTCCTTGGAGATCAGCCCCAGCATTTT.

This clone was observed a single time. The chain links TRBV2 to TRBJ2-3; TRBD1 matches 10 bases. Germline-derived CDR1 and CDR2 are SNHLY and FYNNEI. The V gene end was trimmed by 2 bases and the J gene end by 4 bases; junction bases not matched to a gene: 9. The CDR3 contains 17 residues. The CDR3 region is CASSELLGQGDSDTQYF. The CDR3 DNA reads TGTGCCAGCAGTGAACTCCTTGGACAGGGGGATTCAGATACGCAGTATTTT. Looking up the rest from reference TRBV2 and TRBJ2-3 gives the full variable domain: EPEVTQTPSHQVTQMGQEVILRCVPISNHLYFYWYRQILGQKVEFLVSFYNNEISEKSEIFDDQFSVERPDGSNFTLKIRSTKLEDSAMYFCASSELLGQGDSDTQYFGPGTRLTVL.

The V gene is TRBV4-1, the J gene TRBJ1-1; D might be TRBD1 (6 bases). Germline-derived CDR1 and CDR2 are MGHRA and YSYEKL. This CDR3 has 17 amino acids. Trimming left V 1 base short and J 0 bases short, with 15 bases between. CDR3 amino acids: CASSQVARGIMNTEAFF. The DNA of the CDR3 is TGCGCCAGCAGCCAAGTTGCCAGGGGTATTATGAACACTGAAGCTTTCTTT.

The chain recombines TRBV29-1 with TRBJ2-5, with 11 bases fitting TRBD1. The junction had 9 bases not matched to a gene; V was cut back by 6 bases and J by 9 bases. The CDR3 loop spans 13 amino acids. Germline values: CDR1 SQVTM, CDR2 ANQGSEA. Here the CDR3 DNA reads TGCAGCGTAAGGGACAGGGGGTCGGGCGCCCAGTACTTC. It translates to CSVRDRGSGAQYF.

The CDR3 protein is CASSPGVTDTQYF. The CDR3 DNA reads TGTGCCAGCAGCCCAGGGGTCACAGATACGCAGTATTTT. The chain recombines TRBV7-2 with TRBJ2-3; TRBD1 might be the D (6 bases). CDR1 is SGHTA and CDR2 is FQGNSA in the germline V gene. This CDR3 has 13 amino acids. V lost 5 bases and J lost 2, with 8 bases in between.

The chain is built from TRBV29-1 and TRBJ2-7; TRBD1 matches at 9 bases. Losses at the gene ends were 4 bases for V and 5 bases for J; bases not matched to a gene: 6. Germline CDR1 reads SQVTM; CDR2 reads ANQGSEA. CDR3 length: 13 amino acids. The chain's CDR3 is CSVVGQGPDEQYF. For the CDR3, the DNA is TGCAGCGTTGTCGGACAGGGGCCGGACGAGCAGTACTTC.

This chain joins TRBV2 and TRBJ2-7; TRBD1 is a possible D gene (7 bases). The CDR3 totals 12 residues. Germline CDR1 SNHLY, CDR2 FYNNEI. Trimming cost V 6 bases and J 6 bases, with 12 bases left between them. This CDR3 reads CASRSGGSEQYF. CDR3 sequence (DNA): TGTGCCAGCAGATCAGGGGGGTCCGAGCAGTACTTC.

The J gene is TRBJ2-2, the V gene TRBV7-2; TRBD1 agrees at 10 bases. Germline CDR1 is SGHTA and CDR2 is FQGNSA. Losses at the gene ends were 5 bases for V and 5 bases for J; bases not matched to a gene: 2. The CDR3 totals 14 residues. This CDR3 reads CASSRDRGTGELFF. The CDR3 DNA is TGTGCCAGCAGCCGGGACAGGGGTACCGGGGAGCTGTTTTTT.

This chain connects TRBV2 to TRBJ2-1; D is possibly TRBD1 (5 bases). The V gene lost 7 bases and the J gene lost 6 bases, with 13 bases spanning the gap. The germline CDR1 and CDR2 sequences are SNHLY and FYNNEI. The CDR3 sequence is 13 residues long. CDR3 coding DNA: TGTGCCAGCACCTTGGGGCGTATCAATGAGCAGTTCTTC. It yields the protein CASTLGRINEQFF.

V and J are TRBV11-2 and TRBJ2-7; D is undetermined. Trimming shortened V by 3 bases and J by 4 bases, and 7 bases separated the two germline ends. CDR1 is SGHAT, CDR2 FQNNGV, per germline. The CDR3 length is 12 residues. The CDR3 nucleotides are TGTGCCAGCAGCTTGGTCCGGTACGAGCAGTACTTC. Residues: CASSLVRYEQYF.

The rearrangement joins TRBV30 to TRBJ1-3, with 8 bases that match TRBD1. J was trimmed by 0 bases and V by 3 bases; bases with no gene match: 13. The CDR3 extends over 18 amino acids. Per the germline V gene, CDR1 is GTSNPN and CDR2 is SVGIG (reference sequence). The CDR3, as DNA: TGTGCCTGGAGACCCCGGACAGGGATTCCATTCTCTGGAAACACCATATATTTT. Translation gives CAWRPRTGIPFSGNTIYF.

This clone was seen only a few times. This sequence joins TRBV6-6 and TRBJ1-5; 7 bases match TRBD1. CDR3 length: 16 amino acids. Germline CDR1 reads MNHNY; CDR2 reads SVGAGI (reference sequence). J lost 4 bases, V lost 6 bases, and 12 bases had no gene match. Here the CDR3 DNA reads TGTGCCAGCAGCCCTCCCCAGGACAGGAGTAATCAGCCCCAGCATTTT. It encodes CASSPPQDRSNQPQHF.